What follows are 22 T cell receptor beta chains derived from one specimen sequenced in a study of response to subunit inactivated influenza vaccine (dated by TCRdb to between 2018 and 2020). The library was obtained by RT-PCR. Sequenced on an Illumina HiSeq 2500. Starting from the raw public reads, TCRdb applied fastp trimming at Q25, assembled clones with MiXCR and retained in-frame beta chains. Each entry merges the rows of one CDR3 protein and shows their most common DNA and genes. The sample records over 750,000 distinct CDR3 sequences, around 20% of which are singletons. The biggest ten clones account for 10% of the sample. Sequencing was performed on PBMCs from blood, taken approximately 5 days after vaccination. All receptors come from a man aged 50 to 60 who received an inactivated influenza vaccine. Donor details come from another sample of the same person, matched by shared clones.

Points on this clonotype: The junction departs from the called germline gene at one end, perhaps through a read error. CDR3 residues: CASSGWGSNQLQHF. CDR3 bases: TGTGCCAGTAGTGGGTGGGGGAGCAATCAGCTCCAGCATTTT. This sequence joins TRBV19 and TRBJ1-5; TRBD1 is a possible D gene (5 bases). CDR3 size: 14 residues. The germline V gene encodes CDR1 LNHDA and CDR2 SQIVND (reference sequence).

V gene TRBV5-1 combines with J gene TRBJ2-1; D is unresolved. Germline values: CDR1 SGHRS, CDR2 YFSETQ. The CDR3 runs 16 residues. V shed 2 bases and J shed 0 bases, with 12 bases lying between them. The CDR3 nucleotides are TGCGCCAGCAGCTTCAGTTCACTTGTCTCCTACAATGAGCAGTTCTTC. This codes for CASSFSSLVSYNEQFF.

This clonotype appeared a single time. This chain joins TRBV6-2 or TRBV6-3 and TRBJ2-7; 7 nucleotides match TRBD1. Germline CDR1 MNHEY, CDR2 SVGEGT. The junction had 6 bases not matched to a gene; V was cut back by 7 bases and J by 0 bases. The CDR3 length is 14 residues. CDR3 DNA sequence: TGTGCCAGCACCTCGACAGGGTTCTCCTACGAGCAGTACTTC. Amino acids: CASTSTGFSYEQYF.

V is TRBV20-1 and J is TRBJ2-1, with D unresolved. Germline V gene lookup returns CDR1 DFQATT and CDR2 SNEGSKA (reference sequence). V dropped 4 bases and J dropped 13 bases, with 17 bases sitting between them. The CDR3 extends over 12 amino acids. DNA for the CDR3: TGCAGTGCTACCGACCTCAGACCCAGTCAGTTCTTC. Translated, it gives CSATDLRPSQFF.

V and J are TRBV5-5 and TRBJ1-3, with 8 bases matching TRBD1. The germline V gene has CDR1 SGHKS and CDR2 YYEKEE (reference sequence). Germline trimming cut 3 bases from V and 0 bases from J; bases unmatched to any gene: 5. The CDR3 is 16 amino acids. The CDR3 is CASSWDRPSSGNTIYF. As DNA, the CDR3 is TGTGCCAGCAGCTGGGACAGGCCCAGCTCTGGAAACACCATATATTTT.

The chain links TRBV28 to TRBJ2-1; 7 bases align to TRBD1. This CDR3 is built from 16 residues. V lost 6 bases to trimming and J lost 4 bases; unmatched junction nucleotides: 12. Germline CDR1 and CDR2: MDHEN and SYDVKM. Here the CDR3 DNA reads TGTGCCAGCAGACCCAGGGGGAGAGCAGTTTACAATGAGCAGTTCTTC. It is translated as CASRPRGRAVYNEQFF.

This chain joins TRBV20-1 and TRBJ2-7; 7 bases are shared with TRBD2. The trim removed 5 bases at V and 3 bases at J, leaving 10 bases unmatched. The CDR3 is made up of 14 amino acids. The V gene's germline CDR1 is DFQATT and CDR2 SNEGSKA (reference sequence). The DNA for the CDR3 is TGCAGTGCTCCGACTGGCGGGAGCCACTACGAGCAGTACTTC. As protein: CSAPTGGSHYEQYF.

This clonotype occurred a few times. J is TRBJ2-5 and V is TRBV20-1, with D possibly matching TRBD2 (5 bases). Germline V lookup: CDR1 DFQATT, CDR2 SNEGSKA (reference sequence). V was pared by 2 bases and J by 1 base, with 11 bases between. This CDR3 has 14 amino acids. CDR3 loop: CSARLPGSQETQYF. The DNA for the CDR3 is TGCAGTGCTAGACTGCCGGGGTCCCAAGAGACCCAGTACTTC.

The V call is TRBV21-1, the J call TRBJ2-1; whether TRBD1, the table's D call, matches the DNA was not checked. TRBV21-1 constitutes a pseudogene. This CDR3 has 17 amino acids. CDR3 protein: CASSLSRGDRGYNEQFF. For the CDR3, the DNA is TGTGCCAGCAGCCTCTCCCGAGGAGACAGGGGGTACAATGAGCAGTTCTTC.

The chain recombines TRBV28 with TRBJ1-5, with D tentatively TRBD1 (5 bases). The CDR3 has 12 amino acids. Trimming cost V 7 bases and J 6 bases, with 10 bases left between them. Germline CDR1 and CDR2: MDHEN and SYDVKM. CDR3 loop: CASTWGGQPQHF. As DNA, the CDR3 is TGTGCCAGCACCTGGGGCGGTCAGCCCCAGCATTTT.

The V call is TRBV20-1, the J call TRBJ1-5; 7 bases align to TRBD1. The CDR3 is made up of 13 amino acids. The trim removed 3 bases at V and 6 bases at J, leaving 5 bases unmatched. Germline assignment: CDR1 DFQATT and CDR2 SNEGSKA (reference sequence). CDR3 in amino acids: CSASGAGGQPQHF. CDR3 bases: TGCAGTGCTAGTGGAGCAGGGGGTCAGCCCCAGCATTTT.

The sample holds a few counts of this clonotype. This chain connects TRBV10-2 to TRBJ2-7; a weak D match, TRBD1 (6 bases). The CDR3 runs 13 residues. Germline CDR1 reads WSHSY; CDR2 reads SAAADI. V gave up 6 bases and J gave up 3 bases, with 12 bases separating them. The CDR3, as DNA: TGCGCCAGCAGCAACGGACAGTTCTACGAGCAGTACTTC. Its protein is CASSNGQFYEQYF.

This clonotype was detected a few times. The chain combines TRBV20-1 with TRBJ2-5; 8 bases are shared with TRBD1. Unmatched junction bases numbered 5, after V lost 3 bases and J lost 2 bases. The CDR3 runs to 14 residues. CDR1 is DFQATT and CDR2 is SNEGSKA in the germline V gene (reference sequence). The CDR3 sequence: CSASGWTGQETQYF. Written as DNA, the CDR3 is TGCAGTGCTAGCGGCTGGACAGGGCAAGAGACCCAGTACTTC.

This clonotype was detected only a few times. This rearrangement joins TRBV5-1 to TRBJ1-2; 7 bases match TRBD1. The CDR3 runs 13 residues. Germline-derived CDR1 and CDR2 are SGHRS and YFSETQ. Trimming cost V 5 bases and J 6 bases; bases outside gene matches: 7. This CDR3 is CASRSGTENGYTF. Written as DNA, the CDR3 is TGCGCCAGCAGATCCGGGACAGAAAATGGCTACACCTTC.

Points on this clonotype: Mismatch with germline at one junction end may stem from a read error. The chain employs TRBV20-1 and TRBJ2-3, with TRBD1 identical over 9 bases. CDR1 and CDR2 from the germline V gene are DFQATT and SNEGSKA (reference sequence). The CDR3 length is 15 residues. The CDR3 here is CSARGGQGLTDTQCF. In DNA form, the CDR3 reads TGCAGTGCTAGAGGGGGACAGGGCCTCACAGATACGCAGTGTTTT.

The chain combines TRBV5-6 with TRBJ1-2, with D tentatively TRBD1 (5 bases). This CDR3 has 18 amino acids. V lost 4 bases and J lost 4, with 26 bases in between. The germline gives CDR1 SGHDT, CDR2 YYEEEE. The CDR3 nucleotides are TGTGCCAGCAGCGCGATACTCCAGGGATCCTGGGGAGCCTATGGCTACACCTTC. Protein product: CASSAILQGSWGAYGYTF.

The rearrangement links TRBV4-3 to TRBJ1-4; unclear D gene. Trimming removed 2 bases from V and 5 bases from J, with 12 bases in between. CDR1 is LGHNA, CDR2 YSLEER, per germline. The CDR3 spans 15 residues. For the CDR3, the DNA is TGCGCCAGCAGCCAAAAAGCAGCCCAAAATGAAAAACTGTTTTTT. It encodes CASSQKAAQNEKLFF.

The rearrangement joins TRBV6-1 to TRBJ2-1; 9 nucleotides line up with TRBD2. CDR1 is MNHNS, CDR2 SASEGT, per germline. The CDR3 extends over 17 amino acids. J lost 8 bases, V lost 9 bases, and 20 bases had no gene match. CDR3 amino acids: CARTPVGVAGGPDEQFF. The CDR3 DNA reads TGTGCCAGAACACCTGTCGGGGTGGCGGGAGGGCCGGATGAGCAGTTCTTC.

The V call is TRBV9, the J call TRBJ2-1, with D perhaps matching TRBD1 (5 bases). Germline CDR1 reads SGDLS; CDR2 reads YYNGEE. The CDR3 loop spans 15 amino acids. V lost 0 bases and J lost 5, with 12 bases in between. CDR3 sequence reads: CASSVEGWVNNEQFF. CDR3 in DNA: TGTGCCAGCAGCGTAGAGGGGTGGGTGAACAATGAGCAGTTCTTC.

The chain employs TRBV29-1 and TRBJ1-2; D is perhaps TRBD1 (5 bases). The CDR3 length is 13 residues. Germline loops: CDR1 SQVTM, CDR2 ANQGSEA. With 2 bases removed from V and 2 bases from J, the gap between germline ends came to 9 bases. The CDR3 nucleotides are TGCAGCGTTGAACTTCCAGGGAACTATGGCTACACCTTC. Translated, it gives CSVELPGNYGYTF. Looking up the rest from reference TRBV29-1 and TRBJ1-2 gives the full variable domain: SAVISQKPSRDICQRGTSLTIQCQVDSQVTMMFWYRQQPGQSLTLIATANQGSEATYESGFVIDKFPISRPNLTFSTLTVSNMSPEDSSIYLCSVELPGNYGYTFGSGTRLTVV.

This clonotype was observed a handful of times. The V and J genes are TRBV28 and TRBJ2-1, with no clear D. Trimming took 3 bases from V and 8 from J, leaving 5 bases between them. This CDR3 spans 11 amino acids. Germline CDR1 MDHEN, CDR2 SYDVKM. The CDR3 spells CASSFAYEQFF. DNA of the CDR3: TGTGCCAGCAGTTTCGCTTATGAGCAGTTCTTC.

A single count supports this clonotype. The V and J genes are TRBV6-2 or TRBV6-3 and TRBJ2-1; 12 bases are shared with TRBD2. Germline V gene sequence: CDR1 MNHEY, CDR2 SVGEGT. V gave up 1 base and J gave up 0 bases; unmatched junction bases: 7. This CDR3 spans 19 amino acids. The CDR3, as DNA: TGTGCCAGCAGTTACTTAGGGACTAGCGGGCGGAGCTCCTACAATGAGCAGTTCTTC. Its translation: CASSYLGTSGRSSYNEQFF.